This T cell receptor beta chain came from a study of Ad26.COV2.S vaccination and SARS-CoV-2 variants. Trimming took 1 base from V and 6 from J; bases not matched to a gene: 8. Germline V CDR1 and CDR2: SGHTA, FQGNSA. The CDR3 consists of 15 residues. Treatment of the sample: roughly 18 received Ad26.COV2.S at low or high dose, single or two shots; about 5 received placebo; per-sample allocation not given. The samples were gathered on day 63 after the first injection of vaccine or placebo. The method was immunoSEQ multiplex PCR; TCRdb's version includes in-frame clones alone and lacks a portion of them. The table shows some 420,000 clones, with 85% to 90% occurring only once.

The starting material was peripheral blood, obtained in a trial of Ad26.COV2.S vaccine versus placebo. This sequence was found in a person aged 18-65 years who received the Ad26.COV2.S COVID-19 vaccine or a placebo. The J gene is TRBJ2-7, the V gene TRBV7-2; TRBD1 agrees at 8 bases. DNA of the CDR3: TGTGCCAGCAGCTTAGATAGGGGCAGGGGGCGCGAGCAGTACTTC. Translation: CASSLDRGRGREQYF.